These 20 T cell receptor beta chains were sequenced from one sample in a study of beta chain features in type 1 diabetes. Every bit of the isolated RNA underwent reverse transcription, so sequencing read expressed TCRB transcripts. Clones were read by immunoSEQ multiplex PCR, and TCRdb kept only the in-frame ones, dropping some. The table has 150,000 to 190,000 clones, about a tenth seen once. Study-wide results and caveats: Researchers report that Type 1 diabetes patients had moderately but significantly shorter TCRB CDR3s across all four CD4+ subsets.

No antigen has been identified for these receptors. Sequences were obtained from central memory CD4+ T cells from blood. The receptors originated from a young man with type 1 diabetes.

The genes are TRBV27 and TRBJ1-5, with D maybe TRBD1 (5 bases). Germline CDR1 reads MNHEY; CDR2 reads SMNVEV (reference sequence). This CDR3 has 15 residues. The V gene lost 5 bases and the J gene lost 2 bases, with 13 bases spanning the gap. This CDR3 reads CASSPIRGGNQPQHF. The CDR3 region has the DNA TGTGCCAGCAGTCCCATAAGGGGCGGCAATCAGCCCCAGCATTTT.

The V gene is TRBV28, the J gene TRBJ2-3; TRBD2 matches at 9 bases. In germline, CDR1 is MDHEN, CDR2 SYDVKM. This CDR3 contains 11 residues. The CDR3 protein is CISGSADTQYF. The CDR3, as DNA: TGTATTAGCGGGAGTGCAGATACGCAGTATTTT.

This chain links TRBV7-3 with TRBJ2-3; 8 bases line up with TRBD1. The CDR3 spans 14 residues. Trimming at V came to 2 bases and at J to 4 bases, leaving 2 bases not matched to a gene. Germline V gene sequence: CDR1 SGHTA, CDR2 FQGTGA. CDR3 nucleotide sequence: TGTGCCAGCAGCTTAGCAGGGGGCGCAGATACGCAGTATTTT. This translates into CASSLAGGADTQYF.

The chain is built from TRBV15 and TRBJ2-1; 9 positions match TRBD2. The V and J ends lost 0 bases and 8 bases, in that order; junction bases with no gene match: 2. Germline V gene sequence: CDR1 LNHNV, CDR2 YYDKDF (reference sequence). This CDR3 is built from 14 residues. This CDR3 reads CATSREGLAYEQFF. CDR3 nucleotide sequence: TGTGCCACCAGCAGAGAGGGACTAGCCTATGAGCAGTTCTTC.

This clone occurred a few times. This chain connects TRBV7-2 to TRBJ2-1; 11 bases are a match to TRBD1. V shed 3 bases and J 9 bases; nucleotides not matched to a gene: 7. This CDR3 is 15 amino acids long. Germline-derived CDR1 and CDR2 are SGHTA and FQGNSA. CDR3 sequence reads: CASSLRTGGYTEQFF. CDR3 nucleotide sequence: TGTGCCAGCAGCTTGAGGACAGGGGGCTATACTGAGCAGTTCTTC.

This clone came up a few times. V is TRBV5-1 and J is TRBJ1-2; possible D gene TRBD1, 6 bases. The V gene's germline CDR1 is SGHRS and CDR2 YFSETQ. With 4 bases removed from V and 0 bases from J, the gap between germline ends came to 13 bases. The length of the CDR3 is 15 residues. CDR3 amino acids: CASSRTGTSNYGYTF. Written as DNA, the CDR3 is TGCGCCAGCAGCAGGACCGGGACATCTAACTATGGCTACACCTTC.

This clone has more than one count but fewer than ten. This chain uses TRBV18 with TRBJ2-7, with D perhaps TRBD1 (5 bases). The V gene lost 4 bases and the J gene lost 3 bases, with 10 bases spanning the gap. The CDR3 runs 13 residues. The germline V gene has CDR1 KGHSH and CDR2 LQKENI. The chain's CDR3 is CASSLPQDYEQYF. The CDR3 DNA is TGTGCCAGCTCACTACCACAGGACTACGAGCAGTACTTC. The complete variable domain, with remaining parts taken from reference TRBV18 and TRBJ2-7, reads NAGVMQNPRHLVRRRGQEARLRCSPMKGHSHVYWYRQLPEEGLKFMVYLQKENIIDESGMPKERFSAEFPKEGPSILRIQQVVRGDSAAYFCASSLPQDYEQYFGPGTRLTVT.

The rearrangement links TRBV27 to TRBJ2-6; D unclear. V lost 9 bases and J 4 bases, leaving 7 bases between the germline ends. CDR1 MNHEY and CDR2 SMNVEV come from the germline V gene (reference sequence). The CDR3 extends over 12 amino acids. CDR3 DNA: TGTGCCAGTCTCTCCGGGGCCAACGTCCTGACTTTC. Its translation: CASLSGANVLTF.

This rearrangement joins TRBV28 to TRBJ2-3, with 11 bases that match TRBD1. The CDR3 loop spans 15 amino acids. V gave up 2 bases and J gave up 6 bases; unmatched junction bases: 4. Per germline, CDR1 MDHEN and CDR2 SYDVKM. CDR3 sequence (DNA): TGTGCCAGCAGTTTACCGGACAGGGGGCGGGATACGCAGTATTTT. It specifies CASSLPDRGRDTQYF. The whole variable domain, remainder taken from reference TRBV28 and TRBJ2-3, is DVKVTQSSRYLVKRTGEKVFLECVQDMDHENMFWYRQDPGLGLRLIYFSYDVKMKEKGDIPEGYSVSREKKERFSLILESASTNQTSMYLCASSLPDRGRDTQYFGPGTRLTVL.

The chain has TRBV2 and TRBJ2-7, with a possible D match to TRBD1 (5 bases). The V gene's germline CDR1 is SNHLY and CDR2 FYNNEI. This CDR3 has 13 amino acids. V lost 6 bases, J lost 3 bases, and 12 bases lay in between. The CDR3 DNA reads TGTGCCAGCAGCGCGGACACCGACTACGAGCAGTACTTC. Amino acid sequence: CASSADTDYEQYF. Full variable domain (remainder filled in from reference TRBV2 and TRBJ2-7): EPEVTQTPSHQVTQMGQEVILRCVPISNHLYFYWYRQILGQKVEFLVSFYNNEISEKSEIFDDQFSVERPDGSNFTLKIRSTKLEDSAMYFCASSADTDYEQYFGPGTRLTVT.

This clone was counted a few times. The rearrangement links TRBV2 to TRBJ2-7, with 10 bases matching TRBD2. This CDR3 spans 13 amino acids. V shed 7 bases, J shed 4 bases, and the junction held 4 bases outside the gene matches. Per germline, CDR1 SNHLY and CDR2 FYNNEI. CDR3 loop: CASKASGSYEQYF. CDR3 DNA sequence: TGTGCCAGCAAGGCTAGCGGGAGTTACGAGCAGTACTTC. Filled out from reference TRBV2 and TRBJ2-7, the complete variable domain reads EPEVTQTPSHQVTQMGQEVILRCVPISNHLYFYWYRQILGQKVEFLVSFYNNEISEKSEIFDDQFSVERPDGSNFTLKIRSTKLEDSAMYFCASKASGSYEQYFGPGTRLTVT.

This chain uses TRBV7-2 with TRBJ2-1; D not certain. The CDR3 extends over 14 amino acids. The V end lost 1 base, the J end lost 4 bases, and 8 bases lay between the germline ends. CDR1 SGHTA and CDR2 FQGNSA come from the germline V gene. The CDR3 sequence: CASSLVQLYNEQFF. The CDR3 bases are TGTGCCAGCAGCTTAGTACAGCTGTACAATGAGCAGTTCTTC.

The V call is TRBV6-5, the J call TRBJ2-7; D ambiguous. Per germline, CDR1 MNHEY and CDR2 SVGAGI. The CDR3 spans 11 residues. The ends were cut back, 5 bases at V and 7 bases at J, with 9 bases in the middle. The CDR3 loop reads CASSAAREQYF. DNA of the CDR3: TGTGCCAGCAGTGCAGCTAGGGAGCAGTACTTC.

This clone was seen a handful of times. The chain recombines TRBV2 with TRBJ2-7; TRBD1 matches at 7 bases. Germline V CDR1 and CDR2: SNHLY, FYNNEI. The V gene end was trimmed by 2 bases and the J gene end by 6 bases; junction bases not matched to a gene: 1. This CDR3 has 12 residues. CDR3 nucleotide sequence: TGTGCCAGCAGTGAATGGACAGGCGAGCAGTACTTC. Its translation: CASSEWTGEQYF.

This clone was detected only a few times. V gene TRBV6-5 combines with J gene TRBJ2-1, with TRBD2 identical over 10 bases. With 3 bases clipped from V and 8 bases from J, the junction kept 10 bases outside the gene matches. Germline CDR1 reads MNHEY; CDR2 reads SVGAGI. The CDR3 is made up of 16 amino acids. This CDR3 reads CASSYGTSAIGDEQFF. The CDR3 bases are TGTGCCAGCAGTTATGGGACTAGCGCTATCGGGGATGAGCAGTTCTTC.

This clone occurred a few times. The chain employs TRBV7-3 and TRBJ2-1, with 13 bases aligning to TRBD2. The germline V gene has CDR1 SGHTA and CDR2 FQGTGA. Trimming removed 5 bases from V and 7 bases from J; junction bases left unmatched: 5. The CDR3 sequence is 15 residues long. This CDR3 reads CASSPGLAGVNEQFF. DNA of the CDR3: TGTGCCAGCAGCCCTGGACTAGCGGGAGTGAATGAGCAGTTCTTC. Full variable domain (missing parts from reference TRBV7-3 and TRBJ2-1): GAGVSQTPSNKVTEKGKYVELRCDPISGHTALYWYRQSLGQGPEFLIYFQGTGAADDSGLPNDRFFAVRPEGSVSTLKIQRTERGDSAVYLCASSPGLAGVNEQFFGPGTRLTVL.

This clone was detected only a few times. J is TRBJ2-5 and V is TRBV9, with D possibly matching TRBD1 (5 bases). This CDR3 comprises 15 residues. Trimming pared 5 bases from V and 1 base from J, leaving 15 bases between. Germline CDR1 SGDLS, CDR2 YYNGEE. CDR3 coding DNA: TGTGCCAGCAGTGAGAATACAGGACCCCAAGAGACCCAGTACTTC. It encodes CASSENTGPQETQYF.

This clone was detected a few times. CDR3 coding DNA: TGTGCCAGCAGCGCCACACCCGGACTAGCGGGAGGGTGGTACAAGACAGATACGCAGTATTTT. This translates into CASSATPGLAGGWYKTDTQYF. The chain joins TRBV9 to TRBJ2-3; 15 bases match TRBD2. Germline V lookup: CDR1 SGDLS, CDR2 YYNGEE. This CDR3 region has 21 residues. Trimming removed 3 bases from V and 3 bases from J; junction bases left unmatched: 17. The whole variable domain, filled in from reference TRBV9 and TRBJ2-3, reads DSGVTQTPKHLITATGQRVTLRCSPRSGDLSVYWYQQSLDQGLQFLIQYYNGEERAKGNILERFSAQQFPDLHSELNLSSLELGDSALYFCASSATPGLAGGWYKTDTQYFGPGTRLTVL.

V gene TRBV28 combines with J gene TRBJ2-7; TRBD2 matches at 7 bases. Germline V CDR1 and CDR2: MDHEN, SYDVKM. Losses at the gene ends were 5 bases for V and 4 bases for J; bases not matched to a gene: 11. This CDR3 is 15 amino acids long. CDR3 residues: CASSGGDFRVYEQYF. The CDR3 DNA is TGTGCCAGCAGTGGGGGGGACTTCCGAGTTTACGAGCAGTACTTC.

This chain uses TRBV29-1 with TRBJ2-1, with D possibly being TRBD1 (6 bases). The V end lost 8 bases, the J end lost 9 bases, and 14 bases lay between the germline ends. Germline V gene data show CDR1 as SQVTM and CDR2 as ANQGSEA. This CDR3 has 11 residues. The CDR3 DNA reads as TGCAGCACCAAACAGGGTGCTGAGCAGTTCTTC. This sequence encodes CSTKQGAEQFF.